This T cell receptor (beta chain) was observed in a study of blood T cell repertoires in COVID-19. Using immunoSEQ multiplex PCR, the repertoire was profiled, and TCRdb retains in-frame clones only, with some absent. The sample has 150,000 to 180,000 clones, 70% to 90% seen once; the top ten hold 0.63%. The CDR3 runs to 17 residues. CDR1 and CDR2 (germline): SGHDN, FVKESK. The V end lost 3 bases, the J end lost 0 bases, and 14 bases lay between the germline ends. This clonotype was sampled from a man in his sixties with COVID-19, enrolled during active disease. Specimen: peripheral blood. The chain uses TRBV14 and TRBJ1-4, with no clear D. The chain's CDR3 is CASSQVLPGATNEKLFF. The CDR3 DNA sequence: TGTGCCAGCAGCCAGGTCCTTCCGGGTGCAACTAATGAAAAACTGTTTTTT.